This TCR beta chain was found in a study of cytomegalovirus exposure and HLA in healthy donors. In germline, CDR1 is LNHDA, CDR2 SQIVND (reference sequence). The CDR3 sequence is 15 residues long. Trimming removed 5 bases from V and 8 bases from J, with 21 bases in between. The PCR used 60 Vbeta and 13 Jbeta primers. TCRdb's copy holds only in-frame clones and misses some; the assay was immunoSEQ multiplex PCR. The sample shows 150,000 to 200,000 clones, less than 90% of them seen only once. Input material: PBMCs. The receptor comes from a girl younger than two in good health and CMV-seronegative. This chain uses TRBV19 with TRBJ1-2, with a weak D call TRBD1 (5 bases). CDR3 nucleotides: TGTGCCAGTAGTTCCCCTGCAGGGCCAGCGGGGGGCTACACCTTC. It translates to CASSSPAGPAGGYTF.